This TCR beta chain is drawn from a study of OX40 agonist ivuxolimab in advanced cancers. Study-level background: Those enrolled were about 80% male, with a mean age of about 60 years and ages from about 20 to 79. Study results and caveats: With doses of 0.1-3.0 mg/kg, partial responders showed among the lowest clonal expansion.

In the case of this clone: The antigen remains unidentified.

TCRdb's copy holds only in-frame clones and misses some; the assay was immunoSEQ multiplex PCR. The repertoire holds 35,000 to 45,000 clones, with 75% to 85% as singletons. This CDR3 region has 14 residues. Trimming cost V 1 base and J 4 bases, with 8 bases left between them. Germline CDR1 is LNHDA and CDR2 is SQIVND (reference sequence). The receptor comes from an adult with an advanced solid tumor such as melanoma, head and neck, liver or kidney cancer. The material sequenced was CD4+ or CD8+ T cells sorted from blood, taken in a trial of the OX40 agonist ivuxolimab. The chain is built from TRBV19 and TRBJ1-5; no clear D. The CDR3 loop reads CASSIGGVNQPQHF. As DNA, the CDR3 is TGTGCCAGTAGTATAGGTGGGGTGAATCAGCCCCAGCATTTT.